The 28 T cell receptor beta chains below all came from one sample that was sequenced in a study of control samples from healthy donors and cancer patients. Method: immunoSEQ multiplex PCR; TCRdb's copy keeps in-frame clones and lacks some. Of over 150,000 clones in the sample, more than 90% were seen once. Material for sequencing was blood. Source of these receptors: a woman aged 40-49 years in good health.

J is TRBJ2-5 and V is TRBV3-1 (or the pseudogene TRBV3-2); D is unclear. V gave up 5 bases and J gave up 2 bases, with 9 bases separating them. The CDR3 is 13 amino acids. Germline-derived CDR1 and CDR2 are LGHDT and YNNKEL (reference sequence). CDR3 sequence (DNA): TGTGCCAGCAGCTCGACACGTCAAGAGACCCAGTACTTC. This codes for CASSSTRQETQYF.

This clone is a singleton in its sample. The chain recombines TRBV10-1 with TRBJ2-3, with D unresolved. The V and J ends lost 2 bases and 6 bases respectively, with 9 bases between them. CDR1 and CDR2 (germline): WNHNN, SYGVQD (reference sequence). This CDR3 is 13 amino acids long. The CDR3 protein is CASSEAARDTQYF. The CDR3 bases are TGCGCCAGCAGTGAGGCAGCCAGGGATACGCAGTATTTT.

The V and J genes are TRBV7-3 and TRBJ2-5, with D perhaps TRBD2 (6 bases). The length of the CDR3 is 15 residues. The germline gives CDR1 SGHTA, CDR2 FQGTGA. The ends were cut back, 2 bases at V and 5 bases at J, with 15 bases in the middle. CDR3 nucleotide sequence: TGTGCCAGCAGCTTATCCGGGACTTGGGGGGAGACCCAGTACTTC. Translated, it gives CASSLSGTWGETQYF.

The chain recombines TRBV11-2 with TRBJ1-5; a weak D match, TRBD1 (6 bases). Germline CDR1 SGHAT, CDR2 FQNNGV. The V gene lost 5 bases and the J gene lost 6 bases, with 20 bases spanning the gap. The length of the CDR3 is 16 residues. The CDR3 loop reads CASSANTGFAGQPQHF. The CDR3, as DNA: TGTGCCAGCAGCGCAAACACAGGGTTTGCGGGTCAGCCCCAGCATTTT. Full variable domain (remainder filled in from reference TRBV11-2 and TRBJ1-5): EAGVAQSPRYKIIEKRQSVAFWCNPISGHATLYWYQQILGQGPKLLIQFQNNGVVDDSQLPKDRFSAERLKGVDSTLKIQPAKLEDSAVYLCASSANTGFAGQPQHFGDGTRLSIL.

The V and J genes are TRBV3-1 (or the pseudogene TRBV3-2) and TRBJ2-1; D is ambiguous. Trimming took off 0 bases at V and 6 bases at J, with 9 bases between the two ends. Germline V gene data show CDR1 as LGHDT and CDR2 as YNNKEL (reference sequence). The CDR3 loop spans 14 amino acids. The DNA of the CDR3 is TGTGCCAGCAGCCAAGATCTAGTTACCAATGAGCAGTTCTTC. Translation gives CASSQDLVTNEQFF.

Concerning this clone: This specimen includes other DNA sequences encoding the same CDR3. The J gene is TRBJ1-1, the V gene TRBV4-1; D may be TRBD1 (6 bases). V lost 1 base, J lost 1 base, and 7 bases lay in between. The CDR3 covers 14 residues. Germline CDR1 is MGHRA and CDR2 is YSYEKL. The CDR3 loop reads CASSQGQANTEAFF. In DNA form, the CDR3 reads TGCGCCAGCAGCCAAGGACAGGCGAACACTGAAGCTTTCTTT.

V and J are TRBV7-9 and TRBJ2-3; TRBD2 is a possible D gene (5 bases). Germline V gives CDR1 SEHNR, CDR2 FQNEAQ (reference sequence). Trimming left V 5 bases short and J 3 bases short, with 12 bases between. This CDR3 has 14 residues. CDR3 in amino acids: CASSRGTETDTQYF. The CDR3 bases are TGTGCCAGCAGCCGGGGAACAGAGACAGATACGCAGTATTTT.

The V and J genes are TRBV7-9 and TRBJ2-7; 7 bases agree with TRBD1. Germline V gene lookup returns CDR1 SEHNR and CDR2 FQNEAQ (reference sequence). V was pared by 5 bases and J by 0 bases, with 13 bases of the junction left unmatched. This CDR3 contains 17 residues. CDR3 amino acids: CASSPRPTGPSSYEQYF. CDR3 sequence (DNA): TGTGCCAGCAGCCCGAGACCGACAGGGCCTAGCTCCTACGAGCAGTACTTC.

The chain recombines TRBV3-1 (or the pseudogene TRBV3-2) with TRBJ2-3, with D maybe TRBD2 (7 bases). In germline, CDR1 is LGHDT, CDR2 YNNKEL (reference sequence). V lost 0 bases and J lost 2, with 21 bases in between. The CDR3 runs 19 residues. The CDR3 nucleotides are TGTGCCAGCAGCCAAGATAGTAGTGGCGGGGGCTTTCACACAGATACGCAGTATTTT. Its translation is CASSQDSSGGGFHTDTQYF.

This rearrangement joins TRBV2 to TRBJ1-5; D gene unclear. Trimming left V 3 bases short and J 2 bases short, with 11 bases between. The CDR3 spans 15 residues. CDR1 is SNHLY, CDR2 FYNNEI, per germline. In DNA, the CDR3 is TGTGCCAGCAGTGACTCAGGAGCGGGCAATCAGCCCCAGCATTTT. Translation gives CASSDSGAGNQPQHF.

V usage is TRBV25-1 and J usage is TRBJ2-3; the D gene is possibly TRBD1 (6 bases). Germline CDR1 is MGHDK and CDR2 is SYGVNS. With 2 bases removed from V and 1 base from J, the gap between germline ends came to 13 bases. This CDR3 has 16 residues. In nucleotides, the CDR3 is TGTGCCAGCAGTGAAAGTGACAGGTCTGGCACAGATACGCAGTATTTT. It translates to CASSESDRSGTDTQYF.

The CDR3 DNA is TGTGCTAGTGGGAGGGGGGCTGGGGCCAACGTCCTGACTTTC. Translation: CASGRGAGANVLTF. The rearrangement joins TRBV12-5 to TRBJ2-6; D may correspond to TRBD1 or TRBD2 (6 bases each). V was pared by 6 bases and J by 2 bases, with 8 bases between. The CDR3 extends over 14 amino acids. CDR1 LGHNT and CDR2 FRNRAP come from the germline V gene.

The J gene is TRBJ1-1, the V gene TRBV10-3; tentatively, D is TRBD1 (5 bases). Between the trimmed V and J ends, which lost 2 bases and 3 bases, there was a span of 13 bases. The CDR3 runs to 15 residues. Germline V gene data show CDR1 as ENHRY and CDR2 as SYGVKD. The CDR3 spells CAISERGGGDTEAFF. The CDR3 region has the DNA TGTGCCATCAGTGAGAGGGGAGGAGGGGACACTGAAGCTTTCTTT.

Only one count was recorded for this clone. V is TRBV4-1 and J is TRBJ1-6; 8 bases agree with TRBD1. Trimming at V came to 4 bases and at J to 3 bases, leaving 5 bases not matched to a gene. This CDR3 has 16 residues. CDR1 is MGHRA, CDR2 YSYEKL, per germline. In DNA form, the CDR3 reads TGCGCCAGCAGCCCCGGACAGGGCTACTATAATTCACCCCTCCACTTT. This encodes CASSPGQGYYNSPLHF.

In its sample, this clone was seen once. The chain uses TRBV2 and TRBJ2-3; 8 bases line up with TRBD2. From germline, CDR1 is SNHLY and CDR2 FYNNEI. The ends lost 4 bases at V and 10 bases at J; junction bases unmatched: 10. The length of the CDR3 is 14 residues. The CDR3 nucleotides read TGTGCCAGCAGTGTCTCCGAGGGACTAGTCCCGCAGTATTTT. This encodes CASSVSEGLVPQYF.

The V and J genes are TRBV25-1 and TRBJ1-2, with 7 bases matching TRBD1. Germline trimming cut 6 bases from V and 4 bases from J; bases unmatched to any gene: 17. Germline CDR1 and CDR2: MGHDK and SYGVNS. There are 17 residues in the CDR3. The CDR3 sequence is CASSGERGPGQLYGYTF. Here the CDR3 DNA reads TGTGCCAGCAGCGGGGAAAGGGGTCCGGGACAGCTCTATGGCTACACCTTC.

V usage is TRBV7-9 and J usage is TRBJ2-1, with D tentatively TRBD2 (6 bases). The CDR3 sequence is 13 residues long. Germline V gene sequence: CDR1 SEHNR, CDR2 FQNEAQ (reference sequence). V lost 1 base, J lost 7 bases, and 8 bases lay in between. The CDR3, as DNA: TGTGCCAGCAGCTTAGATGCGGGGAATGAGCAGTTCTTC. Amino acids: CASSLDAGNEQFF.

The chain is built from TRBV7-2 and TRBJ1-2; 7 bases map to TRBD1. J lost 3 bases, V lost 3 bases, and 1 base had no gene match. Germline V CDR1 and CDR2: SGHTA, FQGNSA. CDR3 length: 13 amino acids. The CDR3 is CASSFGTDYGYTF. The DNA for the CDR3 is TGTGCCAGCAGCTTTGGGACAGACTATGGCTACACCTTC.

The chain links TRBV11-2 to TRBJ2-7, with D perhaps assigned TRBD1 or TRBD2 (5 bases each). The CDR3 length is 14 residues. CDR1 and CDR2 (germline): SGHAT, FQNNGV. Trimming removed 7 bases from V and 5 bases from J, with 18 bases in between. This CDR3 reads CASTRRDAGDEQYF. The CDR3 region has the DNA TGTGCCAGCACCCGCCGGGACGCCGGGGACGAGCAGTACTTC.

The rearrangement links TRBV19 to TRBJ1-2, with D hard to call. Trimming cost V 6 bases and J 3 bases, with 11 bases left between them. The CDR3 consists of 13 residues. Germline loops: CDR1 LNHDA, CDR2 SQIVND (reference sequence). The CDR3 region is CASRKLLDYGYTF. CDR3 in DNA: TGTGCCAGTAGAAAACTCCTGGACTATGGCTACACCTTC.

The rearrangement uses TRBV5-1 and TRBJ1-2, with 8 bases identical to TRBD1. The V and J ends lost 0 bases and 6 bases, in that order; junction bases with no gene match: 4. The CDR3 totals 14 residues. Germline loops: CDR1 SGHRS, CDR2 YFSETQ. The CDR3 reads CASSLATGDHGYTF. DNA of the CDR3: TGCGCCAGCAGCTTGGCGACAGGGGACCATGGCTACACCTTC.

This chain joins TRBV11-2 and TRBJ1-6, with 9 positions matching TRBD1. The length of the CDR3 is 15 residues. Germline V lookup: CDR1 SGHAT, CDR2 FQNNGV. V lost 3 bases, J lost 8 bases, and 5 bases stayed unmatched. The CDR3 region is CASSFGQGNYSPLHF. The CDR3 coding sequence is TGTGCCAGCAGCTTTGGACAGGGGAACTATTCACCCCTCCACTTT.

This clone was observed a single time. This chain uses TRBV5-6 with TRBJ2-1, with 8 bases matching TRBD1. Germline V CDR1 and CDR2: SGHDT, YYEEEE. The CDR3 has 15 amino acids. After removal of 5 bases from V and 7 bases from J, the junction contained 11 bases not matched to a gene. CDR3 residues: CASRATGQAGNEQFF. The CDR3 coding sequence is TGTGCCAGCAGGGCGACGGGACAGGCTGGGAATGAGCAGTTCTTC.

This rearrangement joins TRBV3-1 (or the pseudogene TRBV3-2) to TRBJ1-1; no reliable D call. CDR3 size: 13 residues. The V and J ends lost 4 bases and 11 bases respectively, with 17 bases between them. Germline CDR1 reads LGHDT; CDR2 reads YNNKEL (reference sequence). The CDR3 reads CASSLSAAGLAFF. In DNA, the CDR3 is TGTGCCAGCAGCCTGTCAGCGGCGGGCTTGGCTTTCTTT.

The rearrangement joins TRBV10-3 to TRBJ1-5, with D hard to call. Germline CDR1 ENHRY, CDR2 SYGVKD. Trimming shortened V by 2 bases and J by 4 bases, and 9 bases separated the two germline ends. The length of the CDR3 is 14 residues. This CDR3 reads CAISEAGGNQPQHF. In DNA, the CDR3 is TGTGCCATCAGTGAGGCTGGAGGAAATCAGCCCCAGCATTTT.

This sequence joins TRBV24-1 and TRBJ1-2; the D is unclear. With 9 bases removed from V and 6 bases from J, the gap between germline ends came to 13 bases. In germline, CDR1 is KGHDR, CDR2 SFDVKD. The CDR3 runs 12 residues. CDR3 protein: CATRPPHDGYTF. In nucleotides, the CDR3 is TGTGCCACCCGGCCCCCCCACGATGGCTACACCTTC.

The gene calls are TRBV5-1 and TRBJ2-5; TRBD2 matches at 13 bases. Germline-derived CDR1 and CDR2 are SGHRS and YFSETQ. CDR3 length equals 17 residues. Trimming at V came to 6 bases and at J to 1 base, leaving 9 bases not matched to a gene. The CDR3 DNA reads TGCGCCAGCACCCCGGGACTAGCGGGGCGTCTCCAAGAGACCCAGTACTTC. Its translation: CASTPGLAGRLQETQYF.

The V call is TRBV27, the J call TRBJ1-1; D may be TRBD1 (5 bases). The CDR3 spans 15 residues. Germline V gives CDR1 MNHEY, CDR2 SMNVEV (reference sequence). The ends were cut back, 5 bases at V and 2 bases at J, with 15 bases in the middle. The CDR3 sequence is CASSGPGRANTEAFF. CDR3 in DNA: TGTGCCAGCAGTGGACCGGGACGGGCCAACACTGAAGCTTTCTTT.